This entry lists 17 T cell receptor beta chains sequenced from one sample in a study of human T cells and chemical hapten exposure. Time point given: pre-sensitization, week 0. Treatment described: therapeutic diphenylcyclopropenone sensitization with weekly scalp DPC. TCRdb processed the RACE reads anew with MiXCR; each CDR3 protein has one entry. The data contain 250,000 to 300,000 distinct CDR3 sequences, just under 8% of them singletons. Sequencing used whole blood, obtained in connection with sensitization to the hapten diphenylcyclopropenone (DPC). The receptors were gathered from a man aged 18 to 35 with alopecia areata. Some clones in this sample may be carry-over from other donors' samples.

The rearrangement links TRBV7-6 to TRBJ2-7; D is perhaps TRBD1 (6 bases). The V gene's germline CDR1 is SGHVS and CDR2 FNYEAQ. The ends were cut back, 2 bases at V and 3 bases at J, with 14 bases in the middle. This CDR3 is built from 15 residues. For the CDR3, the DNA is TGTGCCAGCAGCTTAAGGGCTGGGGACAACTACGAGCAGTACGTC. Its protein is CASSLRAGDNYEQYV.

The table lists this clonotype with a few counts. The rearrangement joins TRBV5-1 to TRBJ1-2; 8 bases fit TRBD1. The V gene end was trimmed by 3 bases and the J gene end by 1 base; junction bases not matched to a gene: 8. Germline-derived CDR1 and CDR2 are SGHRS and YFSETQ. This CDR3 is built from 16 residues. CDR3 sequence: CASSSTGAPLNYGYTF. The CDR3 bases are TGCGCCAGCAGCTCGACAGGGGCGCCGCTTAACTATGGCTACACCTTC.

J is TRBJ2-1 and V is TRBV5-6; D is perhaps TRBD2 (6 bases). V lost 3 bases, J lost 8 bases, and 15 bases lay in between. Germline lookup yields CDR1 SGHDT and CDR2 YYEEEE. The CDR3 runs to 14 residues. CDR3 loop: CASSYGTPGYEQFF. In DNA, the CDR3 is TGTGCCAGCAGCTACGGGACTCCGGGATATGAGCAGTTCTTC.

In this sample, this clonotype turned up a few times. The CDR3 nucleotides are TGTGCCAGCAGTGAAGGGCGGGGGGAGACAGATACGCAGTATTTT. It yields the protein CASSEGRGETDTQYF. The chain joins TRBV25-1 to TRBJ2-3; 8 bases fit TRBD2. Trimming cost V 2 bases and J 3 bases; bases outside gene matches: 4. The CDR3 is made up of 15 amino acids. Germline CDR1 and CDR2: MGHDK and SYGVNS.

This clonotype appeared many times. The chain is built from TRBV7-3 and TRBJ2-5; D is unclear. Germline V lookup: CDR1 SGHTA, CDR2 FQGTGA. V was cut by 2 bases and J by 3 bases, with 7 bases left in between. The CDR3 has 13 residues. The CDR3 reads CASSLDLKETQYF. DNA for the CDR3: TGTGCCAGCAGCTTAGATCTTAAAGAGACCCAGTACTTC.

In its sample, this clonotype was seen a few times. The V call is TRBV5-1, the J call TRBJ2-1; the D gene is possibly TRBD2 (5 bases). Trimming stripped 2 bases from V and 6 bases from J, with 15 bases between. The CDR3 runs to 15 residues. Looked up from germline, CDR1 is SGHRS and CDR2 is YFSETQ. The CDR3 is CASSLLGSFINEQFF. The CDR3 DNA is TGCGCCAGCAGCTTACTAGGAAGTTTCATCAATGAGCAGTTCTTC.

The rearrangement joins TRBV7-9 to TRBJ1-1; 8 nucleotides line up with TRBD1. V was clipped by 4 bases and J by 10 bases; unmatched bases: 2. Germline CDR1 SEHNR, CDR2 FQNEAQ (reference sequence). This CDR3 is built from 11 residues. In nucleotides, the CDR3 is TGTGCCAGCAGCTCGGACAGGGCAGCTTTCTTT. It specifies CASSSDRAAFF.

This clonotype was observed at least ten times. The gene calls are TRBV5-1 and TRBJ2-3, with D possibly called TRBD1 or TRBD2 (5 bases each). Germline CDR1 reads SGHRS; CDR2 reads YFSETQ. The CDR3 is 15 amino acids. The V end was cut by 4 bases, the J end by 6 bases, with 18 bases between. CDR3 DNA: TGCGCCAGCAGCATTGAGGGGTCGCCTAGGGATACGCAGTATTTT. As protein: CASSIEGSPRDTQYF.

This clonotype was counted a few times. This chain links TRBV7-9 with TRBJ2-1; 7 bases line up with TRBD1. Germline values: CDR1 SEHNR, CDR2 FQNEAQ (reference sequence). Unmatched junction bases numbered 9, after V lost 5 bases and J lost 8 bases. The CDR3 contains 14 residues. The CDR3 DNA follows: TGTGCCAGCAGCCCCGGGACAGTCGGGCATGAGCAGTTCTTC. Protein: CASSPGTVGHEQFF. Variable domain in full (rest from reference TRBV7-9 and TRBJ2-1): DTGVSQNPRHKITKRGQNVTFRCDPISEHNRLYWYRQTLGQGPEFLTYFQNEAQLEKSRLLSDRFSAERPKGSFSTLEIQRTEQGDSAMYLCASSPGTVGHEQFFGPGTRLTVL.

This clonotype was counted a few times. The rearrangement joins TRBV7-2 to TRBJ2-3; 12 bases are shared with TRBD2. Germline values: CDR1 SGHTA, CDR2 FQGNSA. V lost 5 bases and J lost 2; bases outside the gene matches: 5. The CDR3 covers 16 residues. The CDR3 DNA reads TGTGCCAGCAGCGCAGGACTAGCGGGACACACAGATACGCAGTATTTT. This gives the protein CASSAGLAGHTDTQYF.

This clonotype was counted a few times. J is TRBJ2-3 and V is TRBV19, with 7 bases that match TRBD1. Germline assignment: CDR1 LNHDA and CDR2 SQIVND (reference sequence). V trimming: 4 bases; J trimming: 2 bases; junction bases outside the gene matches: 3. The CDR3 runs 14 residues. CDR3 DNA sequence: TGTGCCAGTAGTAGACAGGGACACACAGATACGCAGTATTTT. Protein: CASSRQGHTDTQYF.

CDR3 region: CASSQEGSNEKLFF. The CDR3 DNA reads TGTGCCAGCAGCCAAGAGGGGTCTAATGAAAAACTGTTTTTT. This chain connects TRBV4-2 to TRBJ1-4; D not certain. The ends were cut back, 0 bases at V and 3 bases at J, with 5 bases in the middle. Germline V gene data show CDR1 as LGHNA and CDR2 as YNFKEQ. The CDR3 spans 14 residues.

The chain links TRBV29-1 to TRBJ1-3, with TRBD1 matching over 7 bases. With 3 bases clipped from V and 3 bases from J, the junction kept 5 bases outside the gene matches. The germline V gene encodes CDR1 SQVTM and CDR2 ANQGSEA. The CDR3 is 14 amino acids. CDR3 nucleotide sequence: TGCAGCGTTGACCCGAGGGGGCTTGGAAACACCATATATTTT. It encodes CSVDPRGLGNTIYF.

The chain links TRBV6-1 to TRBJ2-7, with D tentatively TRBD1 or TRBD2 (6 bases each). The V end lost 2 bases, the J end lost 6 bases, and 17 bases lay between the germline ends. Germline V gene sequence: CDR1 MNHNS, CDR2 SASEGT. This CDR3 contains 15 residues. The CDR3 region is CASSESLEGGSEQYV. CDR3 nucleotides: TGTGCCAGCAGTGAATCGCTGGAAGGGGGGAGCGAGCAGTACGTC.

This clonotype has ten or more counts. The chain joins TRBV20-1 to TRBJ2-3; D remains unclear. V gave up 3 bases and J gave up 6 bases, with 16 bases separating them. The CDR3 spans 14 residues. The germline V gene has CDR1 DFQATT and CDR2 SNEGSKA (reference sequence). The CDR3 DNA follows: TGCAGTGCTAGCATCCAGCTTTATGGCGATACGCAGTATTTT. This encodes CSASIQLYGDTQYF.

This clonotype was picked up many times. V and J are TRBV4-1 and TRBJ1-2; TRBD1 is a possible D gene (5 bases). Germline CDR1 is MGHRA and CDR2 is YSYEKL. CDR3 size: 16 residues. Trimming shortened V by 1 base and J by 2 bases, and 14 bases separated the two germline ends. The CDR3 loop is CASSQVAPPGNYGYTF. The CDR3 DNA is TGCGCCAGCAGCCAAGTAGCCCCCCCAGGGAACTATGGCTACACCTTC.

This clonotype was counted a few times. This chain links TRBV3-1 with TRBJ1-1; no firm D call. The CDR3 has 13 residues. The V end lost 2 bases, the J end lost 1 base, and 5 bases lay between the germline ends. The germline V gene has CDR1 LGHDT and CDR2 YNNKEL (reference sequence). DNA for the CDR3: TGTGCCAGCAGCCAAACAGAGAACACTGAAGCTTTCTTT. Its translation is CASSQTENTEAFF.